A single sample gave rise to the 10 T cell receptor beta chains below, sequenced in a study of blood T cell repertoires in COVID-19. Using immunoSEQ multiplex PCR, the repertoire was profiled, and TCRdb retains in-frame clones only, with some absent. The table shows 200,000 to 250,000 clones, with more than 70% occurring only once. Source material: peripheral blood. Source of these receptors: a woman in her twenties or thirties with COVID-19, enrolled during active disease.

The CDR3 bases are TGTGCCAGCAGCGTAGGAGGGTCCGGGGGGGCGATGGAGACCCAGTACTTC. This codes for CASSVGGSGGAMETQYF. This sequence joins TRBV9 and TRBJ2-5, with TRBD2 matching 8 bases. Trimming removed 0 bases from V and 5 bases from J; junction bases left unmatched: 12. Per the germline V gene, CDR1 is SGDLS and CDR2 is YYNGEE. This CDR3 spans 17 amino acids.

J is TRBJ2-3 and V is TRBV6-5; weak D call: TRBD2 (5 bases). The CDR3 has 15 amino acids. Trimming removed 6 bases from V and 2 bases from J, with 15 bases in between. Looked up from germline, CDR1 is MNHEY and CDR2 is SVGAGI. The CDR3 loop reads CASSPRGGVTDTQYF. The DNA for the CDR3 is TGTGCCAGCAGCCCCCGGGGTGGTGTCACAGATACGCAGTATTTT.

The chain is built from TRBV11-2 and TRBJ1-3; possible D gene TRBD1, 5 bases. The germline V and J ends were trimmed by 0 bases and 2 bases, with 8 bases remaining between them. The CDR3 spans 15 residues. Germline V gene data show CDR1 as SGHAT and CDR2 as FQNNGV. The CDR3 coding sequence is TGTGCCAGCAGCTTAGACAGGGCGGCTGGAAACACCATATATTTT. Translated, it gives CASSLDRAAGNTIYF. Full variable domain (outside the CDR3, taken from reference TRBV11-2 and TRBJ1-3): EAGVAQSPRYKIIEKRQSVAFWCNPISGHATLYWYQQILGQGPKLLIQFQNNGVVDDSQLPKDRFSAERLKGVDSTLKIQPAKLEDSAVYLCASSLDRAAGNTIYFGEGSWLTVV.

The J gene is TRBJ2-2, the V gene TRBV18; D remains unclear. The germline V gene encodes CDR1 KGHSH and CDR2 LQKENI. The CDR3 has 14 residues. Trimming pared 5 bases from V and 1 base from J, leaving 8 bases between. CDR3 DNA: TGTGCCAGCTCATCTGTCCTGAACACCGGGGAGCTGTTTTTT. Protein: CASSSVLNTGELFF.

The table lists this clone with a count of one. The V call is TRBV4-3, the J call TRBJ1-6; D ambiguous. The germline V and J ends were trimmed by 0 bases and 11 bases, with 8 bases remaining between them. Germline V gene lookup returns CDR1 LGHNA and CDR2 YSLEER. This CDR3 has 13 amino acids. The CDR3 loop is CASSQDRSTPLHF. The CDR3 DNA follows: TGCGCCAGCAGCCAAGACAGGTCAACACCCCTCCACTTT.

This clone was seen once. The chain joins TRBV7-9 to TRBJ2-5; TRBD2 is a possible D gene (6 bases). The V gene lost 3 bases and the J gene lost 3 bases, with 20 bases spanning the gap. Germline V gene data show CDR1 as SEHNR and CDR2 as FQNEAQ (reference sequence). CDR3 length: 17 amino acids. The CDR3 DNA reads as TGTGCCAGCAGCTTCCCCCCTTTAGGTGGGAGGAAAGAGACCCAGTACTTC. Its protein product is CASSFPPLGGRKETQYF.

This chain uses TRBV4-3 with TRBJ2-6, with TRBD2 as a possible D gene (5 bases). Trimming took off 6 bases at V and 0 bases at J, with 12 bases between the two ends. The germline gives CDR1 LGHNA, CDR2 YSLEER. This CDR3 has 16 amino acids. CDR3 nucleotide sequence: TGCGCCAGCAGTCTCGGGATCTACTCTGGGGCCAACGTCCTGACTTTC. The encoded protein is CASSLGIYSGANVLTF.

V usage is TRBV5-6 and J usage is TRBJ2-1, with 11 bases fitting TRBD2. CDR3 length equals 16 residues. Germline V gene lookup returns CDR1 SGHDT and CDR2 YYEEEE. J lost 3 bases, V lost 3 bases, and 5 bases had no gene match. The CDR3 DNA follows: TGTGCCAGCAGCTGGGGCGGGACTAGCGGCTACAATGAGCAGTTCTTC. Amino acids: CASSWGGTSGYNEQFF.

This chain joins TRBV19 and TRBJ2-1; 8 bases align to TRBD2. The V segment lost 5 bases and the J segment 2 bases; nucleotides outside the gene matches: 8. The CDR3 covers 16 residues. Germline-derived CDR1 and CDR2 are LNHDA and SQIVND (reference sequence). CDR3 DNA: TGTGCCAGTAGTGATGGGACTAGAGAAACCTACAATGAGCAGTTCTTC. This encodes CASSDGTRETYNEQFF.

V gene TRBV18 combines with J gene TRBJ1-6, with D unclear. CDR1 and CDR2 from the germline V gene are KGHSH and LQKENI. The CDR3 is made up of 13 amino acids. Trimming left V 4 bases short and J 3 bases short, with 4 bases between. The CDR3 loop is CASSLNYNSPLHF. CDR3 coding DNA: TGTGCCAGCTCACTCAACTATAATTCACCCCTCCACTTT.